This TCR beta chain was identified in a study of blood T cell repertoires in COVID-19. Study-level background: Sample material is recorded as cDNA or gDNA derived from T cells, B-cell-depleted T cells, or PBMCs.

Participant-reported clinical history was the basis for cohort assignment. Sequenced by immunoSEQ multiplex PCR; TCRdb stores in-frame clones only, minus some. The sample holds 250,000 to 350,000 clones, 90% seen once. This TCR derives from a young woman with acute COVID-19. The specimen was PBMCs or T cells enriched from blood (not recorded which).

Here the CDR3 DNA reads TGCGCCAGCAGTCGAACGAGGGGTAGCGGGGTCTTCTACAATGAGCAGTTCTTC. Protein sequence: CASSRTRGSGVFYNEQFF. The chain joins TRBV5-1 to TRBJ2-1, with 8 bases identical to TRBD2. Germline V gene data show CDR1 as SGHRS and CDR2 as YFSETQ. V lost 5 bases, J lost 3 bases, and 16 bases stayed unmatched. CDR3 length: 18 amino acids.